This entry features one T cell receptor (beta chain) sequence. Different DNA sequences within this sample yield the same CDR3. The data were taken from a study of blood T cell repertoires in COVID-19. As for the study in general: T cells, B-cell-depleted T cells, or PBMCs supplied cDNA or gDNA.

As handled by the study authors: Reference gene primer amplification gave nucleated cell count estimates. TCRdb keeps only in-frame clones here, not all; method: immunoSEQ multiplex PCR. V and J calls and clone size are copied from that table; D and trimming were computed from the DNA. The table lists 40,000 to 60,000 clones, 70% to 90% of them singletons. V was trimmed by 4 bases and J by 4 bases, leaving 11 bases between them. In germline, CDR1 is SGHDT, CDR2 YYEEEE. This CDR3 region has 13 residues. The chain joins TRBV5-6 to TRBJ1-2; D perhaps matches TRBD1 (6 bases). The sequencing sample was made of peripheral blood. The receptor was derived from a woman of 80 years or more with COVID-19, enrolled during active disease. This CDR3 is CASSPDRAYGYTF. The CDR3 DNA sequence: TGTGCCAGCAGCCCGGACAGAGCCTATGGCTACACCTTC.